The entry below gives a single T cell receptor (beta chain) sequence along with its context. Its antigen is undetermined. The data stem from a study of glioma-infiltrating T cells after dendritic cell vaccination. Study background: Between about 2003 and 2013, patients got autologous tumor lysate-pulsed dendritic cell vaccines. Notes on the study in general: Longer survival after dendritic cell vaccination followed higher pretreatment TIL content.

Germline loops: CDR1 MNHEY, CDR2 SVGAGI. The CDR3 runs to 16 residues. V was shortened by 1 base and J by 0 bases, with 10 bases between the two germline ends. TCRdb's copy holds only in-frame clones and misses some; the assay was immunoSEQ multiplex PCR. The profile shows tens of thousands of clones, around nine tenths of them singletons. Time point meaning: after dendritic cell vaccination, including at tumor progression/relapse. Patients had residual fresh-frozen tumor tissue and more than two years of survival data. Isocitrate dehydrogenase mutation was absent in all glioblastoma patients. This sequence originates from a human donor with glioblastoma. This specimen was blood, taken after dendritic cell vaccination. This rearrangement joins TRBV6-5 to TRBJ2-1; possible D gene TRBD2, 5 bases. CDR3 sequence: CASSYLSGSSYNEQFF. Written as DNA, the CDR3 is TGTGCCAGCAGTTACTTAAGCGGAAGCTCCTACAATGAGCAGTTCTTC.